The T cell receptor (beta chain) described here comes from a study of cytomegalovirus exposure and HLA in healthy donors. Researchers ran the PCR with 60 Vbeta and 13 Jbeta primers. Profiling relied on immunoSEQ multiplex PCR, and the TCRdb table lists in-frame clones only, not all of them. The data contain around 130,000 clones, 6.5% to 9.5% of them seen just once; the ten biggest clones take up 5% to 6.5%. Whole-study results and caveats: The authors later linked a missense DCLRE1C variant to TCR beta V- and J-gene trimming.

This clone was seen more than once but under ten times. The antigen is not known. The germline gives CDR1 SQVTM, CDR2 ANQGSEA. CDR3 size: 13 residues. Trimming removed 6 bases at V and 6 bases at J, with 15 bases between. Sequenced input: PBMCs. The J gene is TRBJ2-1, the V gene TRBV29-1, with D perhaps matching TRBD2 (5 bases). This sequence originates from a middle-aged woman in good health and CMV-seropositive. In DNA, the CDR3 is TGCAGCGTGACGGGGATGGGTCTCAATGAGCAGTTCTTC. Protein sequence: CSVTGMGLNEQFF.